Presented here are 22 T cell receptor beta chains from one specimen sequenced in a study of cytomegalovirus exposure and HLA in healthy donors. The primer mix had 60 Vbeta and 13 Jbeta primers. Profiled with immunoSEQ multiplex PCR; TCRdb holds only in-frame clones, not every one. This sample yields 160,000 or so clones, of which about three quarters are seen a single time; approximately 3% belongs to the top ten. Sequenced: PBMCs. These receptors were collected from a woman in her 40s in good health and CMV-seronegative.

J is TRBJ2-3 and V is TRBV4-2; TRBD2 matches 7 bases. CDR3 size: 16 residues. V dropped 4 bases and J dropped 4; count of bases not matched to a gene: 11. Germline V gene data show CDR1 as LGHNA and CDR2 as YNFKEQ. CDR3 nucleotides: TGTGCCAGCAGCCGCCTCGGGGGGACTGGGTCAGATACGCAGTATTTT. This translates into CASSRLGGTGSDTQYF.

This chain joins TRBV5-6 and TRBJ2-6, with TRBD1 as a possible D gene (5 bases). This CDR3 has 15 residues. V lost 0 bases and J lost 2, with 6 bases in between. Per the germline V gene, CDR1 is SGHDT and CDR2 is YYEEEE. For the CDR3, the DNA is TGTGCCAGCAGCTTGGTAGGGGCTGGGGCCAACGTCCTGACTTTC. Its translation: CASSLVGAGANVLTF.

This rearrangement joins TRBV12-2 to TRBJ1-6; TRBD1, the D gene given by the table, was not confirmed from the DNA. TRBV12-2 is an annotated pseudogene. The CDR3 is made up of 14 amino acids. The CDR3 loop reads CASRLGQHNSPLHF. The CDR3 DNA reads as TGTGCAAGTCGCTTAGGACAGCATAATTCACCCCTCCACTTT.

This chain uses TRBV5-1 with TRBJ2-5; 7 nucleotides match TRBD2. The CDR3 totals 15 residues. The V gene's germline CDR1 is SGHRS and CDR2 YFSETQ. Unmatched junction bases numbered 8, after V lost 4 bases and J lost 2 bases. CDR3 nucleotide sequence: TGCGCCAGCAGCCGAATCCTAGCGGAACAAGAGACCCAGTACTTC. Its protein is CASSRILAEQETQYF. Full variable domain (outside the CDR3, taken from reference TRBV5-1 and TRBJ2-5): KAGVTQTPRYLIKTRGQQVTLSCSPISGHRSVSWYQQTPGQGLQFLFEYFSETQRNKGNFPGRFSGRQFSNSRSEMNVSTLELGDSALYLCASSRILAEQETQYFGPGTRLLVL.

The chain recombines TRBV9 with TRBJ2-3; 7 bases map to TRBD2. Looked up from germline, CDR1 is SGDLS and CDR2 is YYNGEE. There are 14 residues in the CDR3. Losses at the gene ends were 2 bases for V and 4 bases for J; bases not matched to a gene: 4. CDR3 loop: CASSVTSLADTQYF. The CDR3 nucleotides are TGTGCCAGCAGCGTGACTAGCTTGGCAGATACGCAGTATTTT.

This chain uses TRBV14 with TRBJ1-5, with D perhaps TRBD1 (5 bases). The V gene's germline CDR1 is SGHDN and CDR2 FVKESK. The length of the CDR3 is 13 residues. V was shortened by 4 bases and J by 9 bases, with 13 bases between the two germline ends. CDR3 bases: TGTGCCAGCAGCCCCTGGGGGGGTGGGCCCCAGCATTTT. Its translation: CASSPWGGGPQHF.

The DNA for the CDR3 is TGTGCCAGCTCACCCCGGGGAGGCGCCGTGAACACTGAAGCTTTCTTT. Its translation is CASSPRGGAVNTEAFF. This sequence joins TRBV18 and TRBJ1-1; no clear D. The V end lost 3 bases, the J end lost 0 bases, and 14 bases lay between the germline ends. The germline V gene has CDR1 KGHSH and CDR2 LQKENI. This CDR3 region has 16 residues.

This clone was counted between two and nine times. V gene TRBV6-5 combines with J gene TRBJ2-5, with no clear D. V was pared by 9 bases and J by 5 bases, with 13 bases between. The CDR3 length is 12 residues. Germline V gene sequence: CDR1 MNHEY, CDR2 SVGAGI. The CDR3 loop reads CASGHPRETQYF. The DNA for the CDR3 is TGTGCCAGTGGTCACCCCAGGGAGACCCAGTACTTC.

Comment on this clone: This same CDR3 is encoded by further DNA sequences in the sample. V is TRBV13 and J is TRBJ2-7; TRBD1 agrees at 8 bases. With 3 bases clipped from V and 5 bases from J, the junction kept 6 bases outside the gene matches. CDR3 length: 14 residues. Germline V CDR1 and CDR2: PRHDT, FYEKMQ (reference sequence). This CDR3 reads CASSLGQGADEQYF. CDR3 nucleotide sequence: TGTGCCAGCAGCTTGGGGCAGGGGGCGGACGAGCAGTACTTC.

On this clone itself: At one end the junction does not follow the germline gene, possibly because of a read error. The rearrangement links TRBV10-3 to TRBJ1-2, with 10 nucleotides matching TRBD1. Germline V gene sequence: CDR1 ENHRY, CDR2 SYGVKD. The CDR3 has 17 residues. CDR3 sequence: CASSEALVGTGAYGYTF. CDR3 coding DNA: TGTGCCAGCAGTGAAGCGTTGGTCGGGACAGGGGCCTATGGCTACACCTTC.

This clone was detected only once. The J gene is TRBJ2-5, the V gene TRBV5-1; TRBD1 matches 8 bases. J lost 10 bases, V lost 0 bases, and 5 bases had no gene match. The CDR3 has 13 residues. Germline V gives CDR1 SGHRS, CDR2 YFSETQ. CDR3 coding DNA: TGCGCCAGCAGCTTGGAGGCGACAGGGGACCAGTACTTC. Protein sequence: CASSLEATGDQYF. Complete variable domain (other parts from reference TRBV5-1 and TRBJ2-5): KAGVTQTPRYLIKTRGQQVTLSCSPISGHRSVSWYQQTPGQGLQFLFEYFSETQRNKGNFPGRFSGRQFSNSRSEMNVSTLELGDSALYLCASSLEATGDQYFGPGTRLLVL.

The chain carries TRBV19 and TRBJ2-2; 8 nucleotides match TRBD2. J was trimmed by 8 bases and V by 6 bases; bases with no gene match: 14. From germline, CDR1 is LNHDA and CDR2 SQIVND (reference sequence). The CDR3 covers 16 residues. CDR3: CASRIGTRGVGGELFF. In DNA form, the CDR3 reads TGTGCCAGTAGGATCGGGACTAGAGGGGTTGGTGGGGAGCTGTTTTTT.

The rearrangement links TRBV20-1 to TRBJ1-2; the D is unclear. V lost 6 bases, J lost 7 bases, and 12 bases lay in between. CDR3 length equals 11 residues. Germline values: CDR1 DFQATT, CDR2 SNEGSKA (reference sequence). The CDR3 loop reads CSAGRDGGYTF. Written as DNA, the CDR3 is TGCAGTGCGGGGAGAGACGGTGGCTACACCTTC.

The rearrangement links TRBV5-6 to TRBJ2-2, with a tentative D call TRBD1 (6 bases). This CDR3 has 16 amino acids. Germline CDR1 is SGHDT and CDR2 is YYEEEE. The V and J ends lost 6 bases and 6 bases respectively, with 21 bases between them. This CDR3 reads CASTLLYTGPSGELFF. CDR3 nucleotide sequence: TGTGCCAGCACTCTGCTTTACACAGGGCCTTCCGGGGAGCTGTTTTTT. Complete variable domain (other parts from reference TRBV5-6 and TRBJ2-2): DAGVTQSPTHLIKTRGQQVTLRCSPKSGHDTVSWYQQALGQGPQFIFQYYEEEERQRGNFPDRFSGHQFPNYSSELNVNALLLGDSALYLCASTLLYTGPSGELFFGEGSRLTVL.

This chain links TRBV4-2 with TRBJ1-5; possible D gene TRBD1, 6 bases. The CDR3 is 15 amino acids. V shed 3 bases and J shed 5 bases, with 14 bases lying between them. CDR1 and CDR2 from the germline V gene are LGHNA and YNFKEQ. The DNA of the CDR3 is TGTGCCAGCAGCCATTGGGGGCTTGGCGATCAGCCCCAGCATTTT. Translating gives CASSHWGLGDQPQHF.

The chain links TRBV10-2 to TRBJ1-6; D gene unclear. Trimming pared 6 bases from V and 7 bases from J, leaving 16 bases between. Germline V gives CDR1 WSHSY, CDR2 SAAADI. This CDR3 spans 15 amino acids. The CDR3 DNA sequence: TGCGCCAGCAGCCCCACAATACAGCTAAATTCACCCCTCCACTTT. This translates into CASSPTIQLNSPLHF.

The V call is TRBV6-4, the J call TRBJ1-6; a possible D gene is TRBD1 (6 bases). Germline CDR1 and CDR2: MRHNA and SNTAGT. The CDR3 has 14 amino acids. Trimming removed 3 bases from V and 4 bases from J, with 7 bases in between. CDR3 nucleotide sequence: TGTGCCAGCAGTGAGGGACATTATAATTCACCCCTCCACTTT. The encoded protein is CASSEGHYNSPLHF.

The table lists this clone with a few counts. V gene TRBV6-1 combines with J gene TRBJ2-5; possibly TRBD2 for D (5 bases). The DNA end favors TRBJ2-7, so the J call may be wrong. CDR1 MNHNS and CDR2 SASEGT come from the germline V gene. The CDR3 totals 13 residues. The chain's CDR3 is CASSLTLAYEQYF. The CDR3, as DNA: TGTGCCAGCAGCCTTACACTAGCCTACGAGCAGTACTTC.

CDR3 DNA: TGTGCCAGCAGCCAAGATCGCGGGGGGATCGTAGGCACAGATACGCAGTATTTT. It is translated as CASSQDRGGIVGTDTQYF. The chain uses TRBV4-2 and TRBJ2-3; TRBD2 agrees at 8 bases. Germline CDR1 reads LGHNA; CDR2 reads YNFKEQ. This CDR3 has 18 amino acids. The trim removed 0 bases at V and 1 base at J, leaving 9 bases unmatched.

The V gene is TRBV19, the J gene TRBJ2-6; D might be TRBD1 (5 bases). The germline V and J ends were trimmed by 4 bases and 2 bases, with 9 bases remaining between them. The germline gives CDR1 LNHDA, CDR2 SQIVND (reference sequence). The CDR3 has 15 residues. The DNA of the CDR3 is TGTGCCAGTAGTAAAGGGGCAACTGGGGCCAACGTCCTGACTTTC. Translated: CASSKGATGANVLTF. The whole variable domain, remainder taken from reference TRBV19 and TRBJ2-6, is DGGITQSPKYLFRKEGQNVTLSCEQNLNHDAMYWYRQDPGQGLRLIYYSQIVNDFQKGDIAEGYSVSREKKESFPLTVTSAQKNPTAFYLCASSKGATGANVLTFGAGSRLTVL.

This clone has just a few counts. At one of its ends the junction is not consistent with the germline gene, which may arise from a read error. The chain joins TRBV6-6 to TRBJ2-2; 10 positions match TRBD2. This CDR3 contains 15 residues. Germline-derived CDR1 and CDR2 are MNHNY and SVGAGI (reference sequence). The chain's CDR3 is CASSFSGGNPGELFF. CDR3 bases: TGTGCCAGCAGTTTTAGCGGGGGGAACCCCGGGGAGCTGTTTTTT.

The V gene is TRBV5-6, the J gene TRBJ1-2; 9 bases match TRBD1. Germline assignment: CDR1 SGHDT and CDR2 YYEEEE. This CDR3 contains 15 residues. The V gene end was trimmed by 1 base and the J gene end by 8 bases; junction bases not matched to a gene: 9. CDR3 residues: CASSLRRTGVGGYTF. The CDR3 region has the DNA TGTGCCAGCAGCTTGAGGCGGACAGGGGTCGGAGGCTACACCTTC.